The 32 T cell receptor beta chains given below trace back to one sample, sequenced in a study of T cell responses to AZD1222 COVID-19 vaccine. Only in-frame clones appear in the TCRdb table, and some are missing; sequencing was by immunoSEQ multiplex PCR. The sample holds over 150,000 clones; over 80% are singletons and the top ten take about 6.1%. This specimen consisted of peripheral blood, obtained on day 0 of AZD1222 vaccination. The receptors here all came from an adult in good health.

The chain joins TRBV29-1 to TRBJ2-7; D could derive from TRBD1 or TRBD2 (7 bases each). Germline CDR1 and CDR2: SQVTM and ANQGSEA. Trimming removed 1 base at V and 5 bases at J, with 18 bases between. CDR3 length: 15 residues. CDR3 sequence (DNA): TGCAGCGTTGAAGTGCGCAGGGGGGGCATCAACGAGCAGTACTTC. Its protein is CSVEVRRGGINEQYF.

The chain couples TRBV6-2 or TRBV6-3 to TRBJ1-1; D is uncertain. Germline assignment: CDR1 MNHEY and CDR2 SVGEGT. The CDR3 contains 13 residues. Trimming removed 3 bases from V and 7 bases from J, with 12 bases in between. The CDR3 loop reads CASSYTFEREAFF. The DNA of the CDR3 is TGTGCCAGCAGTTATACTTTCGAGCGTGAAGCTTTCTTT.

This clone was counted a single time. The V call is TRBV5-1, the J call TRBJ2-2; D might be TRBD2 (6 bases). Germline lookup yields CDR1 SGHRS and CDR2 YFSETQ. Trimming cost V 0 bases and J 0 bases, with 12 bases left between them. This CDR3 region has 17 residues. The CDR3 spells CASSLVRTTSNTGELFF. The CDR3 DNA sequence: TGCGCCAGCAGCTTGGTTCGGACTACTTCGAACACCGGGGAGCTGTTTTTT.

The chain links TRBV9 to TRBJ1-6; D not certain. The germline gives CDR1 SGDLS, CDR2 YYNGEE. V was cut by 4 bases and J by 6 bases, with 11 bases left in between. This CDR3 is built from 14 residues. The CDR3 coding sequence is TGTGCCAGCAGCCCCCGGACCCGTAATTCACCCCTCCACTTT. Translating it yields CASSPRTRNSPLHF.

A few counts support this clone. V gene TRBV5-4 combines with J gene TRBJ2-7, with TRBD1 matching 9 bases. Losses at the gene ends were 4 bases for V and 3 bases for J; bases not matched to a gene: 11. Germline assignment: CDR1 SGHNT and CDR2 YYREEE (reference sequence). This CDR3 contains 16 residues. The CDR3 loop reads CASSTGQGYLGYEQYF. The CDR3 DNA is TGTGCCAGCAGCACGGGACAGGGATACCTAGGCTACGAGCAGTACTTC. Filled out from reference TRBV5-4 and TRBJ2-7, the complete variable domain reads ETGVTQSPTHLIKTRGQQVTLRCSSQSGHNTVSWYQQALGQGPQFIFQYYREEENGRGNFPPRFSGLQFPNYSSELNVNALELDDSALYLCASSTGQGYLGYEQYFGPGTRLTVT.

The gene calls are TRBV7-9 and TRBJ2-3; no reliable D call. V lost 0 bases and J 0 bases, leaving 10 bases between the germline ends. Per the germline V gene, CDR1 is SEHNR and CDR2 is FQNEAQ (reference sequence). This CDR3 contains 16 residues. CDR3 nucleotide sequence: TGTGCCAGCAGCTTAGCTCTCTTCCAAAGCACAGATACGCAGTATTTT. Translation gives CASSLALFQSTDTQYF. The whole variable domain, filled in from reference TRBV7-9 and TRBJ2-3, reads DTGVSQNPRHKITKRGQNVTFRCDPISEHNRLYWYRQTLGQGPEFLTYFQNEAQLEKSRLLSDRFSAERPKGSFSTLEIQRTEQGDSAMYLCASSLALFQSTDTQYFGPGTRLTVL.

V and J are TRBV7-8 and TRBJ1-5; D unclear. The germline V gene has CDR1 SGHVS and CDR2 FQNEAQ. This CDR3 is 16 amino acids long. V lost 1 base and J 0 bases, leaving 10 bases between the germline ends. The CDR3 region has the DNA TGTGCCAGCAGCTTAGTGGGCAGCCTTAGCAATCAGCCCCAGCATTTT. Translating gives CASSLVGSLSNQPQHF. Using reference TRBV7-8 and TRBJ1-5 for the parts outside the CDR3, the full variable domain is GAGVSQSPRYKVAKRGQDVALRCDPISGHVSLFWYQQALGQGPEFLTYFQNEAQLDKSGLPSDRFFAERPEGSVSTLKIQRTQQEDSAVYLCASSLVGSLSNQPQHFGDGTRLSIL.

The J gene is TRBJ1-1, the V gene TRBV19, with D possibly TRBD1 on 6 matching bases. The germline V gene has CDR1 LNHDA and CDR2 SQIVND (reference sequence). The CDR3 totals 16 residues. Trimming removed 5 bases at V and 4 bases at J, with 20 bases between. The CDR3 reads CASSVQSGQRGTEAFF. CDR3 nucleotide sequence: TGTGCCAGTAGTGTCCAGTCAGGACAGAGGGGCACTGAAGCTTTCTTT.

V gene TRBV7-9 combines with J gene TRBJ2-3; D not resolved. The CDR3 has 12 amino acids. V lost 0 bases, J lost 4 bases, and 2 bases lay in between. CDR1 is SEHNR and CDR2 is FQNEAQ in the germline V gene (reference sequence). CDR3 loop: CASSLAPDTQYF. The CDR3 nucleotides read TGTGCCAGCAGCTTAGCCCCAGATACGCAGTATTTT. The full variable domain, its missing parts supplied by reference TRBV7-9 and TRBJ2-3, is DTGVSQNPRHKITKRGQNVTFRCDPISEHNRLYWYRQTLGQGPEFLTYFQNEAQLEKSRLLSDRFSAERPKGSFSTLEIQRTEQGDSAMYLCASSLAPDTQYFGPGTRLTVL.

The rearrangement links TRBV5-8 to TRBJ1-4; D is undetermined. The V gene's germline CDR1 is SGHTS and CDR2 YDEGEE. Trimming took 2 bases from V and 0 from J, leaving 17 bases between them. The CDR3 runs 18 residues. The CDR3 coding sequence is TGTGCCAGCAGCTTTGGGGAGTTAGGATTTGCAACTAATGAAAAACTGTTTTTT. It yields the protein CASSFGELGFATNEKLFF.

The chain recombines TRBV10-3 with TRBJ2-1; possibly TRBD1 for D (7 bases). This CDR3 contains 18 residues. V was pared by 6 bases and J by 5 bases, with 26 bases between. In germline, CDR1 is ENHRY, CDR2 SYGVKD. CDR3 in DNA: TGTGCCATCAGGGGACCGGGGGAAAGACAGGGAAGAGACAATGAGCAGTTCTTC. Translated: CAIRGPGERQGRDNEQFF.

This clone was seen only once. The chain uses TRBV10-3 and TRBJ1-5, with a weak D call TRBD1 (6 bases). V lost 4 bases, J lost 2 bases, and 6 bases lay in between. The CDR3 totals 13 residues. Looked up from germline, CDR1 is ENHRY and CDR2 is SYGVKD. CDR3 sequence (DNA): TGTGCCATCAGTGGACAGGGCAATCAGCCCCAGCATTTT. Protein sequence: CAISGQGNQPQHF.

This clone was picked up a small number of times. One junction end disagrees with the germline gene, perhaps due to a read error. The CDR3 here is CASSYRGAGSHF. The CDR3 DNA follows: TGTGCCAGCAGTTACAGGGGGGCAGGCTCCCACTTC. V usage is TRBV6-5 and J usage is TRBJ1-2; D might be TRBD1 (6 bases). CDR1 MNHEY and CDR2 SVGAGI come from the germline V gene. This CDR3 spans 12 amino acids.

The count of this clone is one. The chain employs TRBV5-6 and TRBJ2-7, with 11 bases matching TRBD2. The CDR3 loop spans 16 amino acids. The junction had 11 bases not matched to a gene; V was cut back by 4 bases and J by 5 bases. In germline, CDR1 is SGHDT, CDR2 YYEEEE. The CDR3 coding sequence is TGTGCCAGCAGCCCCCGGCTAGCGGGAGGTCACGACGAGCAGTACTTC. This gives the protein CASSPRLAGGHDEQYF.

This chain uses TRBV28 with TRBJ1-4; D call uncertain. The CDR3 has 16 residues. Germline CDR1 reads MDHEN; CDR2 reads SYDVKM. With 3 bases removed from V and 3 bases from J, the gap between germline ends came to 14 bases. The CDR3 DNA reads TGTGCCAGCAGTTTGGGAGGGTTTCGGCCTAATGAAAAACTGTTTTTT. Translated, it gives CASSLGGFRPNEKLFF. Drawing the rest from reference TRBV28 and TRBJ1-4, the complete variable domain is DVKVTQSSRYLVKRTGEKVFLECVQDMDHENMFWYRQDPGLGLRLIYFSYDVKMKEKGDIPEGYSVSREKKERFSLILESASTNQTSMYLCASSLGGFRPNEKLFFGSGTQLSVL.

The rearrangement links TRBV30 to TRBJ2-7; no firm D call. This CDR3 contains 11 residues. Trimming removed 5 bases from V and 7 bases from J, with 12 bases in between. Germline V gene lookup returns CDR1 GTSNPN and CDR2 SVGIG (reference sequence). CDR3 nucleotide sequence: TGTGCCTGGGCCCTGGTAGGGGAGCAGTACTTC. Protein: CAWALVGEQYF.

This rearrangement joins TRBV6-5 to TRBJ2-3; TRBD2 is a possible D gene (5 bases). V gave up 4 bases and J gave up 4 bases, with 18 bases separating them. The CDR3 extends over 16 amino acids. The germline CDR1 and CDR2 sequences are MNHEY and SVGAGI. In DNA, the CDR3 is TGTGCCAGCAGTTTCACTAGGGCCGCAGGTTCAGATACGCAGTATTTT. It translates to CASSFTRAAGSDTQYF.

The V gene is TRBV9, the J gene TRBJ1-2; tentatively, D is TRBD1 (6 bases). Germline lookup yields CDR1 SGDLS and CDR2 YYNGEE. V dropped 4 bases and J dropped 8 bases, with 12 bases sitting between them. This CDR3 contains 12 residues. The CDR3 DNA sequence: TGTGCCAGCAGCCCACAGGGTCCAGGCTACACCTTC. Protein sequence: CASSPQGPGYTF. The whole variable domain, filled in from reference TRBV9 and TRBJ1-2, reads DSGVTQTPKHLITATGQRVTLRCSPRSGDLSVYWYQQSLDQGLQFLIQYYNGEERAKGNILERFSAQQFPDLHSELNLSSLELGDSALYFCASSPQGPGYTFGSGTRLTVV.

The gene calls are TRBV20-1 and TRBJ1-2; the D is unclear. The germline V gene has CDR1 DFQATT and CDR2 SNEGSKA (reference sequence). The CDR3 runs to 13 residues. Trimming removed 3 bases at V and 8 bases at J, with 16 bases between. In DNA, the CDR3 is TGCAGTGCTAGTCATGCGGGGTCGGGAGGCTACACCTTC. Translated: CSASHAGSGGYTF.

V gene TRBV27 combines with J gene TRBJ1-6; D may be TRBD1 (6 bases). The CDR3 runs to 18 residues. Germline CDR1 is MNHEY and CDR2 is SMNVEV (reference sequence). V was clipped by 5 bases and J by 1 base, with 18 bases between them. CDR3: CASSPSFRGKSYNSPLHF. Written as DNA, the CDR3 is TGTGCCAGCAGTCCCTCTTTCAGGGGAAAGTCCTATAATTCACCCCTCCACTTT.

In nucleotides, the CDR3 is TGTGCCAGCAGCTTAGCGGTCCGGGACAGAGATAATTCACCCCTCCACTTT. Protein: CASSLAVRDRDNSPLHF. The chain combines TRBV7-9 with TRBJ1-6; 7 bases agree with TRBD1. Per the germline V gene, CDR1 is SEHNR and CDR2 is FQNEAQ (reference sequence). This CDR3 contains 17 residues. V lost 0 bases, J lost 5 bases, and 7 bases stayed unmatched. Full variable domain (remainder filled in from reference TRBV7-9 and TRBJ1-6): DTGVSQNPRHKITKRGQNVTFRCDPISEHNRLYWYRQTLGQGPEFLTYFQNEAQLEKSRLLSDRFSAERPKGSFSTLEIQRTEQGDSAMYLCASSLAVRDRDNSPLHFGNGTRLTVT.

This rearrangement joins TRBV11-3 to TRBJ1-5; D is perhaps TRBD1 (6 bases). CDR3 length equals 16 residues. V lost 6 bases, J lost 0 bases, and 15 bases lay in between. The germline gives CDR1 SGHNT, CDR2 YENEEA. The CDR3 loop reads CASSWGRQVSNQPQHF. The CDR3 nucleotides are TGTGCCAGCAGTTGGGGACGACAGGTTAGCAATCAGCCCCAGCATTTT.

V is TRBV7-3 and J is TRBJ2-1; the D gene is possibly TRBD1 (6 bases). The CDR3 runs 14 residues. Germline V lookup: CDR1 SGHTA, CDR2 FQGTGA. Trimming removed 1 base at V and 8 bases at J, with 12 bases between. DNA of the CDR3: TGTGCCAGCAGCTTAATGGGACAAAATTATGAGCAGTTCTTC. It is translated as CASSLMGQNYEQFF. The full variable domain, rest sourced from reference TRBV7-3 and TRBJ2-1, is GAGVSQTPSNKVTEKGKYVELRCDPISGHTALYWYRQSLGQGPEFLIYFQGTGAADDSGLPNDRFFAVRPEGSVSTLKIQRTERGDSAVYLCASSLMGQNYEQFFGPGTRLTVL.

The chain carries TRBV30 and TRBJ1-5; 7 bases are shared with TRBD1. J was trimmed by 6 bases and V by 2 bases; bases with no gene match: 7. This CDR3 is 14 amino acids long. The germline V gene encodes CDR1 GTSNPN and CDR2 SVGIG (reference sequence). CDR3 region: CAWSHRGGGQPQHF. CDR3 sequence (DNA): TGTGCCTGGAGTCACAGGGGTGGTGGTCAGCCCCAGCATTTT.

The rearrangement uses TRBV27 and TRBJ1-4, with 9 bases lining up with TRBD1. The junction had 7 bases not matched to a gene; V was cut back by 5 bases and J by 0 bases. The CDR3 is 17 residues long. From germline, CDR1 is MNHEY and CDR2 SMNVEV (reference sequence). DNA for the CDR3: TGTGCCAGCAGTCCCCGGACAGGGGTTGCAACTAATGAAAAACTGTTTTTT. Protein product: CASSPRTGVATNEKLFF.

This clone was counted once. The V call is TRBV7-2, the J call TRBJ1-4; the D gene is possibly TRBD1 (5 bases). The CDR3 runs to 15 residues. Trimming shortened V by 5 bases and J by 0 bases, and 10 bases separated the two germline ends. Germline CDR1 is SGHTA and CDR2 is FQGNSA. The CDR3 is CASSATGATNEKLFF. The CDR3 DNA reads TGTGCCAGCAGCGCTACAGGAGCAACTAATGAAAAACTGTTTTTT. The full variable domain, its missing parts supplied by reference TRBV7-2 and TRBJ1-4, is GAGVSQSPSNKVTEKGKDVELRCDPISGHTALYWYRQSLGQGLEFLIYFQGNSAPDKSGLPSDRFSAERTGGSVSTLTIQRTQQEDSAVYLCASSATGATNEKLFFGSGTQLSVL.

V gene TRBV18 combines with J gene TRBJ1-3; a possible D gene is TRBD1 (5 bases). Trimming stripped 3 bases from V and 8 bases from J, with 17 bases between. CDR1 and CDR2 (germline): KGHSH, LQKENI. This CDR3 comprises 15 residues. The CDR3 is CASSPAGMSRDTIYF. CDR3 in DNA: TGTGCCAGCTCACCGGCAGGGATGTCTCGGGACACCATATATTTT.

This chain uses TRBV3-1 (or the pseudogene TRBV3-2) with TRBJ2-1, with 10 positions matching TRBD2. The CDR3 sequence is 17 residues long. Losses at the gene ends were 0 bases for V and 4 bases for J; bases not matched to a gene: 6. Germline assignment: CDR1 LGHDT and CDR2 YNNKEL (reference sequence). The CDR3 reads CASSQDYTSGAYNEQFF. CDR3 in DNA: TGTGCCAGCAGCCAAGATTATACTAGCGGGGCATACAATGAGCAGTTCTTC.

This sequence joins TRBV19 and TRBJ2-2; D call uncertain. This CDR3 comprises 13 residues. V dropped 5 bases and J dropped 5 bases, with 9 bases sitting between them. The V gene's germline CDR1 is LNHDA and CDR2 SQIVND (reference sequence). This CDR3 is CASSGVRTGELFF. The CDR3 DNA reads TGTGCCAGTAGTGGAGTAAGGACCGGGGAGCTGTTTTTT.

The chain couples TRBV13 to TRBJ2-2; TRBD2 is a possible D gene (6 bases). The CDR3 sequence is 20 residues long. Trimming removed 5 bases from V and 6 bases from J, with 31 bases in between. Germline V gives CDR1 PRHDT, CDR2 FYEKMQ (reference sequence). In DNA form, the CDR3 reads TGTGCCAGCAGCCGTCTGGGCGGGGCAGGGCCCCACCGTAGTTCCGGGGAGCTGTTTTTT. Its translation: CASSRLGGAGPHRSSGELFF.

The chain recombines TRBV4-1 with TRBJ2-2; 8 bases map to TRBD2. The CDR3 extends over 15 amino acids. The V gene's germline CDR1 is MGHRA and CDR2 YSYEKL. V was pared by 0 bases and J by 5 bases, with 2 bases of the junction left unmatched. CDR3 loop: CASSQDSGATGELFF. In DNA, the CDR3 is TGCGCCAGCAGCCAAGATAGCGGGGCAACCGGGGAGCTGTTTTTT.

This chain connects TRBV6-1 to TRBJ1-6; 7 positions match TRBD1. Germline V lookup: CDR1 MNHNS, CDR2 SASEGT. The CDR3 has 17 amino acids. J lost 0 bases, V lost 3 bases, and 5 bases had no gene match. The CDR3 region has the DNA TGTGCCAGCAGTGACGGGACAGTTAGCTCCTATAATTCACCCCTCCACTTT. This sequence encodes CASSDGTVSSYNSPLHF.